This T cell receptor beta chain came from a study of identical twins. Regarding the study as a whole: Twin-shared out-of-frame alpha sequences were enriched for low generation probability.

The authors used template switching to add a universal primer site and gave cDNA unique molecular identifiers. TCRdb re-derived calls from the 5' RACE reads in MiXCR, one entry per CDR3 protein. Among approximately 490,000 distinct CDR3 sequences, 20% to 25% were seen once, and the ten largest hold approximately 0.52%. A few counts support this clonotype. Its target is unknown. The CDR3 runs 14 residues. Germline CDR1 is SEHNR and CDR2 is FQNEAQ (reference sequence). Trimming at V came to 6 bases and at J to 13 bases, leaving 14 bases not matched to a gene. These data were also reused for a study on yellow fever vaccine responses in identical twins.

The sequenced sample consisted of CD4+ T cells sorted from blood. The sequence derives from a young woman in good health. The V and J genes are TRBV7-9 and TRBJ2-1; 8 bases match TRBD2. CDR3 nucleotides: TGTGCCAGCAGACCGAAGAACGGGACTAGAGAACAGTTCTTC. Protein product: CASRPKNGTREQFF.